This entry lists 18 T cell receptor beta chains sequenced from one sample in a study of control samples from healthy donors and cancer patients. Assay: immunoSEQ multiplex PCR; the TCRdb copy retains only in-frame clones and omits some. The sample gives roughly 120,000 clones, approximately 89% of which show up once; less than 4% is in the top ten. What was sequenced was blood. All receptors come from a middle-aged man in good health.

The chain joins TRBV9 to TRBJ1-5; D perhaps matches TRBD1 (5 bases). This CDR3 has 14 residues. Trimming left V 2 bases short and J 4 bases short, with 10 bases between. Germline values: CDR1 SGDLS, CDR2 YYNGEE. The CDR3 region has the DNA TGTGCCAGCAGCGTTCAGGGTGGTAATCAGCCCCAGCATTTT. Its translation: CASSVQGGNQPQHF.

The chain has TRBV7-2 and TRBJ1-2; D unclear. The V end lost 1 base, the J end lost 4 bases, and 7 bases lay between the germline ends. CDR3 length equals 13 residues. CDR1 is SGHTA, CDR2 FQGNSA, per germline. The CDR3 protein is CASSLDLLYGYTF. The DNA of the CDR3 is TGTGCCAGCAGCTTAGACCTTCTCTATGGCTACACCTTC.

This sequence joins TRBV10-2 and TRBJ1-6; 7 positions agree with TRBD1. The CDR3 spans 16 residues. The germline gives CDR1 WSHSY, CDR2 SAAADI. The junction had 6 bases not matched to a gene; V was cut back by 6 bases and J by 1 base. The CDR3 loop reads CASRTGAGSYNSPLHF. As DNA, the CDR3 is TGCGCCAGCAGAACAGGGGCTGGGTCCTATAATTCACCCCTCCACTTT.

The V gene is TRBV6-4, the J gene TRBJ1-1; D gene unclear. Germline CDR1 reads MRHNA; CDR2 reads SNTAGT. The ends were cut back, 5 bases at V and 2 bases at J, with 12 bases in the middle. The CDR3 consists of 14 residues. The CDR3 nucleotides are TGTGCCAGCAGTCGCAATTACGAAAACACTGAAGCTTTCTTT. Its protein is CASSRNYENTEAFF.

Concerning this clone: One end of the junction is discordant with germline, which a read error may explain. The chain uses TRBV5-1 and TRBJ1-1; TRBD1 matches at 8 bases. CDR1 is SGHRS, CDR2 YFSETQ, per germline. This CDR3 region has 20 residues. CDR3 DNA sequence: TGCGCCAACAGCATCCTCCCGTCCGGACAGGGTAAAGGAATGAACACTGAAGCTTTCTTT. It specifies CANSILPSGQGKGMNTEAFF.

The rearrangement joins TRBV3-1 (or the pseudogene TRBV3-2) to TRBJ1-1; D unresolved. The CDR3 has 13 residues. In germline, CDR1 is LGHDT, CDR2 YNNKEL (reference sequence). Trimming took 1 base from V and 1 from J, leaving 4 bases between them. The CDR3 here is CASSQGPNTEAFF. The CDR3 DNA sequence: TGTGCCAGCAGCCAAGGACCGAACACTGAAGCTTTCTTT.

In its sample, this clone was seen once. The chain combines TRBV2 with TRBJ1-1, with 7 bases lining up with TRBD1. This CDR3 is 14 amino acids long. CDR1 and CDR2 (germline): SNHLY, FYNNEI. After removal of 7 bases from V and 0 bases from J, the junction contained 5 bases not matched to a gene. CDR3 in DNA: TGTGCCAGCATCCCGGGACAGATGAACACTGAAGCTTTCTTT. Its translation is CASIPGQMNTEAFF.

V gene TRBV7-8 combines with J gene TRBJ2-5; 7 nucleotides line up with TRBD1. Looked up from germline, CDR1 is SGHVS and CDR2 is FQNEAQ. V shed 5 bases, J shed 5 bases, and the junction held 8 bases outside the gene matches. The CDR3 has 14 residues. The CDR3: CASSPVGGRETQYF. CDR3 nucleotide sequence: TGTGCCAGCAGCCCCGTAGGGGGCAGGGAGACCCAGTACTTC.

The CDR3 sequence: CSAIPAREQYF. The CDR3 bases are TGCAGTGCTATTCCGGCGAGGGAGCAGTACTTC. The chain employs TRBV20-1 and TRBJ2-7; D uncertain. CDR3 length: 11 residues. V dropped 4 bases and J dropped 7 bases, with 11 bases sitting between them. Germline CDR1 reads DFQATT; CDR2 reads SNEGSKA (reference sequence).

The V and J genes are TRBV2 and TRBJ1-3; a possible D gene is TRBD1 (5 bases). With 4 bases removed from V and 0 bases from J, the gap between germline ends came to 13 bases. Germline CDR1 and CDR2: SNHLY and FYNNEI. The CDR3 extends over 16 amino acids. The CDR3 here is CASSGGGADSGNTIYF. The CDR3 DNA is TGTGCCAGCAGTGGGGGAGGGGCGGACTCTGGAAACACCATATATTTT.

This clone was observed a handful of times. V gene TRBV10-1 combines with J gene TRBJ1-2; tentatively, D is TRBD1 (5 bases). This CDR3 has 13 residues. Trimming took off 3 bases at V and 4 bases at J, with 9 bases between the two ends. From germline, CDR1 is WNHNN and CDR2 SYGVQD (reference sequence). The DNA for the CDR3 is TGCGCCAGCAGTGAAACCGGGACCTATGGCTACACCTTC. This translates into CASSETGTYGYTF.

This clone was seen at least ten times. For the CDR3, the DNA is TGTGCCATCACATCCCAGGGCTATGGCTACACCTTC. Its protein is CAITSQGYGYTF. V is TRBV7-9 and J is TRBJ1-2; tentative D call: TRBD1 (5 bases). Germline V lookup: CDR1 SEHNR, CDR2 FQNEAQ (reference sequence). This CDR3 region has 12 residues. V dropped 10 bases and J dropped 4 bases, with 13 bases sitting between them.

This clone was recorded only once. The chain carries TRBV4-3 and TRBJ2-5; no definite D call. The length of the CDR3 is 17 residues. V shed 0 bases and J shed 0 bases, with 14 bases lying between them. The germline V gene has CDR1 LGHNA and CDR2 YSLEER. CDR3 amino acids: CASSQDMYTQYQETQYF. The CDR3 coding sequence is TGCGCCAGCAGCCAAGATATGTACACCCAGTACCAAGAGACCCAGTACTTC.

The rearrangement links TRBV4-2 to TRBJ2-5; possibly TRBD1 for D (6 bases). The CDR3 spans 13 residues. In germline, CDR1 is LGHNA, CDR2 YNFKEQ. Trimming pared 4 bases from V and 2 bases from J, leaving 8 bases between. The CDR3 sequence is CASSPGAQETQYF. The CDR3 DNA reads as TGTGCCAGCAGCCCAGGGGCACAAGAGACCCAGTACTTC.

This clone was counted a single time. V is TRBV3-1 (or the pseudogene TRBV3-2) and J is TRBJ2-5, with D tentatively TRBD2 (5 bases). CDR1 is LGHDT and CDR2 is YNNKEL in the germline V gene (reference sequence). The CDR3 consists of 15 residues. Deletions cut 0 bases from V and 1 base from J, with 9 bases between. The CDR3 spells CASSQDPGLQETQYF. CDR3 nucleotides: TGTGCCAGCAGCCAAGACCCCGGACTCCAAGAGACCCAGTACTTC.

In its sample, this clone was seen once. The rearrangement joins TRBV3-1 (or the pseudogene TRBV3-2) to TRBJ1-2; D unclear. There are 14 residues in the CDR3. Germline values: CDR1 LGHDT, CDR2 YNNKEL (reference sequence). V was trimmed by 1 base and J by 1 base, leaving 7 bases between them. Here the CDR3 DNA reads TGTGCCAGCAGCCAAGGTTCGGATAACTATGGCTACACCTTC. This gives the protein CASSQGSDNYGYTF.

J is TRBJ1-3 and V is TRBV9; D ambiguous. This CDR3 spans 14 amino acids. Per the germline V gene, CDR1 is SGDLS and CDR2 is YYNGEE. V was trimmed by 1 base and J by 2 bases, leaving 7 bases between them. CDR3 region: CASSVSGTGNTIYF. CDR3 sequence (DNA): TGTGCCAGCAGCGTATCGGGGACTGGAAACACCATATATTTT.

V gene TRBV6-5 combines with J gene TRBJ1-5, with 9 bases fitting TRBD1. The CDR3 has 13 amino acids. Trimming at V came to 4 bases and at J to 7 bases, leaving 2 bases not matched to a gene. Germline V lookup: CDR1 MNHEY, CDR2 SVGAGI. In DNA form, the CDR3 reads TGTGCCAGCAGTTCGACAGGGGGGCAGCCCCAGCATTTT. Protein product: CASSSTGGQPQHF.